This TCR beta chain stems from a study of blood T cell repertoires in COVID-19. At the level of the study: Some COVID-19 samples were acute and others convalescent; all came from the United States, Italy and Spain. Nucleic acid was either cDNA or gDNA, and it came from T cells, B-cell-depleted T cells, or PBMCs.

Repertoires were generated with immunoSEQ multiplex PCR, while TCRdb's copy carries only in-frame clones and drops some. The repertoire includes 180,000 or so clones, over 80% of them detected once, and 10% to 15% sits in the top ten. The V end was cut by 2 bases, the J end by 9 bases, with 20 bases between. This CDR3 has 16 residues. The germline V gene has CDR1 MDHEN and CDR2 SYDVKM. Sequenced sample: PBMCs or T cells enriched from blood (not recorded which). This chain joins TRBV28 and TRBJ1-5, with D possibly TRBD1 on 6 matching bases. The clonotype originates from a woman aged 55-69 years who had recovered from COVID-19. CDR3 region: CASSLGTGSPVWPQHF. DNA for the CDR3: TGTGCCAGCAGTTTAGGAACAGGGTCTCCAGTATGGCCCCAGCATTTT.